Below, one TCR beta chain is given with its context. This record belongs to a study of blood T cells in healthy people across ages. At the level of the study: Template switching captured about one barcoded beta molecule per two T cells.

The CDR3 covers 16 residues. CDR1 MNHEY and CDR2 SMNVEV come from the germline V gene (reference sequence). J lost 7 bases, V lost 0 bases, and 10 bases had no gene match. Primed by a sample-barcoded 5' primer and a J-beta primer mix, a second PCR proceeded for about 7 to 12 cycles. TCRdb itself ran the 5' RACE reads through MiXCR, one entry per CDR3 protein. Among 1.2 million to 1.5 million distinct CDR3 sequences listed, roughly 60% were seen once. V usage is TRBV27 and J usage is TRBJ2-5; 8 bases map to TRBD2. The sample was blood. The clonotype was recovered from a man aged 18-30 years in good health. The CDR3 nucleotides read TGTGCCAGCAGTTTATCGTGGACTCGGGCGGGAGGGACCCAGTACTTC. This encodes CASSLSWTRAGGTQYF.